The clone carrying this TCR beta chain occurred a few times. What it recognizes is unknown. The sample originates from a study of TIL therapy for anti-PD-1-resistant metastatic lung cancer. Study as a whole: Tumors were harvested before any PD-1/PD-L1 blockade. Median tumor PD-L1 proportion score was 5% to 7%.

Study results and caveats: TIL clonotype persistence in blood showed no apparent association with response.

Sequencing used immunoSEQ v3. Method: immunoSEQ multiplex PCR; TCRdb's copy keeps in-frame clones and lacks some. The sample comprises about 60,000 clones, 55% to 75% of which are singletons, and roughly 6.6% rests with the top ten. Specified time point: pre-treatment sample, taken before nivolumab and TIL therapy. Adults with stage 4 NSCLC were enrolled in a phase I trial. This CDR3 region has 15 residues. Trimming removed 3 bases from V and 5 bases from J, with 16 bases in between. Germline CDR1 and CDR2: MGHRA and YSYEKL. The TCR sequence derives from a person between 30 and 80 years old with non-small cell lung cancer. Source: blood, taken at baseline. The rearrangement links TRBV4-1 to TRBJ1-1; D unresolved. The chain's CDR3 is CASSHDAGDRTEAFF. The CDR3 DNA reads as TGCGCCAGCAGCCATGATGCTGGGGATCGGACTGAAGCTTTCTTT.